This T cell receptor beta chain was documented in a study of regulatory T cells in long-lasting Graves disease. According to the study, TCR beta libraries were built with iRepertoire HTBI primers and CDR3-region Arm-PCR. MiXCR was run by TCRdb on the multiplex PCR reads, yielding one entry per CDR3 protein. The repertoire has some 300,000 distinct CDR3 sequences, under 25% of them found once; the top ten carry more than 50%. Trimming took 6 bases from V and 11 from J; bases not matched to a gene: 7. The CDR3 loop spans 12 amino acids. The germline V gene encodes CDR1 MNHNS and CDR2 SASEGT. Described time point: persistent/refractory GD, antithyroid drugs over 5 years with positive TRAb. Extracted PBMC RNA gave rise to the TCR library. The patient group derived from an endocrinology department in Xi'an, China.

The sample was peripheral blood mononuclear cells (PBMCs), taken when the disease was refractory, from a patient treated with antithyroid drugs. The chain has TRBV6-1 and TRBJ1-1; 9 nucleotides agree with TRBD1. This TCR was recovered from a female donor with Graves disease. In nucleotides, the CDR3 is TGTGCCAGCAGCCGCGGACAGGGGACGGCTTTCTTT. Residues: CASSRGQGTAFF.